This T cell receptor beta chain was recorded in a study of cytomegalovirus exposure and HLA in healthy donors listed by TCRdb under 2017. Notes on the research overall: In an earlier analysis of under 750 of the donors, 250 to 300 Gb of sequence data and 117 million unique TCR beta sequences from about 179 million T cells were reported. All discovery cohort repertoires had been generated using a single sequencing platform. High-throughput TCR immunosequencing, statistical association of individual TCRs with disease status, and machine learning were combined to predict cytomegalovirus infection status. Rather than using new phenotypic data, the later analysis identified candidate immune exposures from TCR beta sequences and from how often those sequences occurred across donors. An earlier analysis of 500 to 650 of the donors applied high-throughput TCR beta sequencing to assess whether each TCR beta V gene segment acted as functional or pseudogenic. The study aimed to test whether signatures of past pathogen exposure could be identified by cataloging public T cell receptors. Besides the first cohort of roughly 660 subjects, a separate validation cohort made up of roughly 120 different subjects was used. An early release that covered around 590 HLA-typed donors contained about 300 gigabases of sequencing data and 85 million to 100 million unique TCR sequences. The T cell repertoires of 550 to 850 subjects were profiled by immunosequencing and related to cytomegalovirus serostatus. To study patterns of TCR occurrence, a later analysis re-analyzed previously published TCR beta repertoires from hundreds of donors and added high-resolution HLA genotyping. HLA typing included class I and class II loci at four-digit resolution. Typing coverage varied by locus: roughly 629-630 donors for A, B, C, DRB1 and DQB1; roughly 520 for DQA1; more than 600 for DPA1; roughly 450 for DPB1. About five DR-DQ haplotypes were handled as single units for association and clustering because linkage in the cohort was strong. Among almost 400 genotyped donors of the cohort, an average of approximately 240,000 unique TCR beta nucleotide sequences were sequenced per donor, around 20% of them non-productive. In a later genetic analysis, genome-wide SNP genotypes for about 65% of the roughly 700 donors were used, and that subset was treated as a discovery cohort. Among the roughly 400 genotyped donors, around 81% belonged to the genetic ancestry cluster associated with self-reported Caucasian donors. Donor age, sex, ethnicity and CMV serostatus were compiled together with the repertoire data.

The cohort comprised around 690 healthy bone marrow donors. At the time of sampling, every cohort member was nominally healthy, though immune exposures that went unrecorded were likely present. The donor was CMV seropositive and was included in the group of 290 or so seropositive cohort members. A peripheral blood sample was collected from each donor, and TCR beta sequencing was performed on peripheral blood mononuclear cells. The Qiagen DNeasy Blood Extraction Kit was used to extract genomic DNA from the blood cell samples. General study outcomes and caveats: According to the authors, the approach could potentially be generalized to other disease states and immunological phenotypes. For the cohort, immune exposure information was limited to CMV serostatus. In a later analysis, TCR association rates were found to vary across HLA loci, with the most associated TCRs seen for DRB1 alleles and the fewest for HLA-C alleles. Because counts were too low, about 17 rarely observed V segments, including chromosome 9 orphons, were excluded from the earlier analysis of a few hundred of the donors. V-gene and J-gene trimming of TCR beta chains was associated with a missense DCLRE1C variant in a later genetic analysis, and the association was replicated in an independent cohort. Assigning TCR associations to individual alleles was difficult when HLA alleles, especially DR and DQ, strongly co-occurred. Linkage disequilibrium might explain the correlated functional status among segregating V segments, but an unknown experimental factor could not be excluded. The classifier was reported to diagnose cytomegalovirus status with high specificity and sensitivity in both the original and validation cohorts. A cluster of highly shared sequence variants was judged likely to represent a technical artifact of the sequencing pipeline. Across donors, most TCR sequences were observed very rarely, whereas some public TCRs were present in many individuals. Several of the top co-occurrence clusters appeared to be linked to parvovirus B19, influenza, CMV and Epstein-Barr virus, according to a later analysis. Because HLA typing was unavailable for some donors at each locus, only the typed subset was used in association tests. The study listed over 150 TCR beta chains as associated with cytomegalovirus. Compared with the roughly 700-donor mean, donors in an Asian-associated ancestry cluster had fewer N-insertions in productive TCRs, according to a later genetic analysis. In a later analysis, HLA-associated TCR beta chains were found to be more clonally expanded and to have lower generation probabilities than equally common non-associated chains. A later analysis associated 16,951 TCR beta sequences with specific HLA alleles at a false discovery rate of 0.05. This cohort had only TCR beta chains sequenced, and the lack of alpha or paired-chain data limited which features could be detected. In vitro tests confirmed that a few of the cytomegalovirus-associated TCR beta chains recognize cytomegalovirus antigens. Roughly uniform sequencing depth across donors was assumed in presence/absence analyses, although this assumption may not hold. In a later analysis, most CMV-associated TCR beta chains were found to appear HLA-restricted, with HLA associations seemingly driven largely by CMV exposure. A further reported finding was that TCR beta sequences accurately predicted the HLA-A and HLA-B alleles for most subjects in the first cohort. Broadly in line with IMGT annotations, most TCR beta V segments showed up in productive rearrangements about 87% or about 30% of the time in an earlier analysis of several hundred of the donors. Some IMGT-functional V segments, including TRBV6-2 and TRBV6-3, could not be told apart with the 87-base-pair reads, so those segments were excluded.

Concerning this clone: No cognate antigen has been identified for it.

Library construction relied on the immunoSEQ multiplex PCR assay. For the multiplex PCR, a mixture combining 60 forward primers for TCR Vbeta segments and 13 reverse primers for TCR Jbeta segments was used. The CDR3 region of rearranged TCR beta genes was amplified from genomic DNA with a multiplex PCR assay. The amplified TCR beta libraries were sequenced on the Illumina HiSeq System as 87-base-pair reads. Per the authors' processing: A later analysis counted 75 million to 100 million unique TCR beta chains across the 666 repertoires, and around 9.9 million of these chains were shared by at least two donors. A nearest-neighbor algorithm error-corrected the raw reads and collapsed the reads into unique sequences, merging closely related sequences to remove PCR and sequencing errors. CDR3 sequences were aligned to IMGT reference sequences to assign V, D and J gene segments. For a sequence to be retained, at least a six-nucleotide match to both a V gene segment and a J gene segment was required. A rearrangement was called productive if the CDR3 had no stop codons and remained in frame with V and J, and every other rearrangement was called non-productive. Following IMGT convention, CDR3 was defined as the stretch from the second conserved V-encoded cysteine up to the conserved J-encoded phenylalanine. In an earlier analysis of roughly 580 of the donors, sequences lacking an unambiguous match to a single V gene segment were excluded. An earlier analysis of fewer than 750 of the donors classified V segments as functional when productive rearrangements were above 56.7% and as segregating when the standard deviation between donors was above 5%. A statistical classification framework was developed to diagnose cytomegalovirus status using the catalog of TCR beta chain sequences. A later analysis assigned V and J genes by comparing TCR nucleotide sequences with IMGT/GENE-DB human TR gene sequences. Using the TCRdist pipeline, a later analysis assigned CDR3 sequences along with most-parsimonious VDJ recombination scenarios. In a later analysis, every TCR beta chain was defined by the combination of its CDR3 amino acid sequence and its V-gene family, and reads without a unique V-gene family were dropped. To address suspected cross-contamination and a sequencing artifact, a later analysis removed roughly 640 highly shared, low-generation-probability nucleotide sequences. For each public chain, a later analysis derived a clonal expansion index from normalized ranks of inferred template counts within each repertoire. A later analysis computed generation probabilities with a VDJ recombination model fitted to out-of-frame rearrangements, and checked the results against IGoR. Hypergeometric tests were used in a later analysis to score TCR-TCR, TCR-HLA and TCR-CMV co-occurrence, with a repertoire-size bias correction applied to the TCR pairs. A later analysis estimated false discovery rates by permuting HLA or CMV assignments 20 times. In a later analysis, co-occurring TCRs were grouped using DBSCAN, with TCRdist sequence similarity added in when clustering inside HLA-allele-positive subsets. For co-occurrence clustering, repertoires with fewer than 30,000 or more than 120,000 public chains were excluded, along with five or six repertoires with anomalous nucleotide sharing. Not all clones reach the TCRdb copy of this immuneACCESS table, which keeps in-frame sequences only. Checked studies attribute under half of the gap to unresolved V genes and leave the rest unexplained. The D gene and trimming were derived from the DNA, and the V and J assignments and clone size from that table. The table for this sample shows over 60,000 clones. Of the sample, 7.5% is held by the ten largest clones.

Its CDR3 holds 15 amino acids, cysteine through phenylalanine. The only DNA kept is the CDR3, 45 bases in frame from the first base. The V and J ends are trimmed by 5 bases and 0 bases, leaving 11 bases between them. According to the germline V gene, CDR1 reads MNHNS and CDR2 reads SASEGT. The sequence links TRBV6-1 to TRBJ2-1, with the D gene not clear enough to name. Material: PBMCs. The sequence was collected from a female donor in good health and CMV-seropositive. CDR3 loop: CASSSSGRSYNEQFF. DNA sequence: TGTGCCAGCAGTTCCAGTGGCCGCTCCTACAATGAGCAGTTCTTC.